This TCR beta chain was captured in a study of T cell responses to AZD1222 COVID-19 vaccine. Study-level findings and limits: Donors, mostly white British, included more females; clonal diversity was possibly underestimated.

Notes on this clone: Its specificity is not known.

CDR1 and CDR2 (germline): SGHVS, FQNEAQ. Between the trimmed V and J ends, which lost 5 bases and 0 bases, there was a span of 11 bases. This CDR3 has 14 residues. The data were produced by immunoSEQ multiplex PCR, yet TCRdb's version contains in-frame clones alone and is incomplete. The table records under 95,000 clones, roughly 90% of them present only once. The sequence was obtained from an adult who received the AZD1222 COVID-19 vaccine. The sequenced sample was peripheral blood, obtained 28 days after the second AZD1222 dose. The rearrangement joins TRBV7-8 to TRBJ2-7, with unresolved D. The CDR3 protein is CASSPTRSSYEQYF. The CDR3 region has the DNA TGTGCCAGCAGCCCCACGCGGAGCTCCTACGAGCAGTACTTC.